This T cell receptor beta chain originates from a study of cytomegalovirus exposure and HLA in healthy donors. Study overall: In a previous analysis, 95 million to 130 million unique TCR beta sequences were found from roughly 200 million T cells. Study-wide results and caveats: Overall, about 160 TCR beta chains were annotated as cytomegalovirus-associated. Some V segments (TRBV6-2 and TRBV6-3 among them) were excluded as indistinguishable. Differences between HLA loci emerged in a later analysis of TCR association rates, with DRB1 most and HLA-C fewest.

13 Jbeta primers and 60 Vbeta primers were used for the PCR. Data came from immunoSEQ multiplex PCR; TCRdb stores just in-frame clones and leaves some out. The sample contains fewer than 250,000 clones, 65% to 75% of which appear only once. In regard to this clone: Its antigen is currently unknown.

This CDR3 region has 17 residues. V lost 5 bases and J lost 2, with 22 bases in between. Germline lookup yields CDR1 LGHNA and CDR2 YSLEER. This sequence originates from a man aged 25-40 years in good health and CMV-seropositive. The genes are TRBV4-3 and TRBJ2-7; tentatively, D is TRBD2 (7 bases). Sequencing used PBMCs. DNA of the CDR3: TGCGCCAGCAGCGGACGAGTGTGGGGGGGCTCGGCCTACGAGCAGTACTTC. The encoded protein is CASSGRVWGGSAYEQYF.